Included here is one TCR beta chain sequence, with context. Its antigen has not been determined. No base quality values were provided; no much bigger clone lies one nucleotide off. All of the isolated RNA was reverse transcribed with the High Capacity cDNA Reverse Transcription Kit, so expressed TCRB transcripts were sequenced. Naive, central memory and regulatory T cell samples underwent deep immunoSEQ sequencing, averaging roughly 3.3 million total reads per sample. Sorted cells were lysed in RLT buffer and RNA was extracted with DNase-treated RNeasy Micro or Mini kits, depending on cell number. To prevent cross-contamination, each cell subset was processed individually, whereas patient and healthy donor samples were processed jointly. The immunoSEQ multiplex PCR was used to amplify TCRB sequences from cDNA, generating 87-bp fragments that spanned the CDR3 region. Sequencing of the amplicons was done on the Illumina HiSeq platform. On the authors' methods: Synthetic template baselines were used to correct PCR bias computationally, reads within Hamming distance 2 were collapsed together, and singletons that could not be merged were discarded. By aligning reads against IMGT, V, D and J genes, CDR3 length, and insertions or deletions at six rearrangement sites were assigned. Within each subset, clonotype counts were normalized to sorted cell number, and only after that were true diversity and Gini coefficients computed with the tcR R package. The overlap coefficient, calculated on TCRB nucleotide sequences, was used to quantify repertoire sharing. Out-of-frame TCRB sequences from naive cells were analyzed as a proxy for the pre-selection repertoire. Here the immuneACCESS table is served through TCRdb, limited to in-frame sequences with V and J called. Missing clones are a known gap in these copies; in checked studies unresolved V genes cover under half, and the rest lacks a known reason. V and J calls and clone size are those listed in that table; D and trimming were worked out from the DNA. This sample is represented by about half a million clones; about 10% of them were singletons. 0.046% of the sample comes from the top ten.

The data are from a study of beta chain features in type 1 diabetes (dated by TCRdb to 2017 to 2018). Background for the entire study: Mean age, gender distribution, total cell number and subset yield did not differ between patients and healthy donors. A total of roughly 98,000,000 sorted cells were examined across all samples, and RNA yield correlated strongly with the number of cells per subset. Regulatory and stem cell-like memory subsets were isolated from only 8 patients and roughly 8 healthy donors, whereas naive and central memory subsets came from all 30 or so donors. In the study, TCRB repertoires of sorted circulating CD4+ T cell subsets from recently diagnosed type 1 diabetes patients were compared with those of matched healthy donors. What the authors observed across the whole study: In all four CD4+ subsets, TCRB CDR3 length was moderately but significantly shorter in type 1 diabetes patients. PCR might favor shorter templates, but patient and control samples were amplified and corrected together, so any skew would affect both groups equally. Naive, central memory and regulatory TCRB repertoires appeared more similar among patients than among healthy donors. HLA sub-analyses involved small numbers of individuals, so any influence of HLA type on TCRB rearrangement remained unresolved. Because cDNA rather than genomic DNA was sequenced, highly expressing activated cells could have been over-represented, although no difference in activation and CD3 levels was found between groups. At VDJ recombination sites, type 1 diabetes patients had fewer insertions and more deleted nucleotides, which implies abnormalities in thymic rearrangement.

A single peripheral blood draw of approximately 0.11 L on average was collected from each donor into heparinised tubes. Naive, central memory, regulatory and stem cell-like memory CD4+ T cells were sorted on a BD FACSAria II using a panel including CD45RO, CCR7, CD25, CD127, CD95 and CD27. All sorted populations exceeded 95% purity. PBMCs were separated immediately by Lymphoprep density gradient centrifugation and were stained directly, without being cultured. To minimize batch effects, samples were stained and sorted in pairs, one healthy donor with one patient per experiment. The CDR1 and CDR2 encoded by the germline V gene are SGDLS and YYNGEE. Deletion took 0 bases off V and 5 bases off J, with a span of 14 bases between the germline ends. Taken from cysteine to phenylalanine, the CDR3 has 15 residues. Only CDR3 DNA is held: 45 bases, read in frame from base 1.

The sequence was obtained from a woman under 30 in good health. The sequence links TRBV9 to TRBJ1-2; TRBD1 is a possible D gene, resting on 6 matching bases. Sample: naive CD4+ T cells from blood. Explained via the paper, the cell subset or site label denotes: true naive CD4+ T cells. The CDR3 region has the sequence CASSVGRGLRYGYTF. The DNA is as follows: TGTGCCAGCAGCGTAGGCAGGGGACTTAGGTATGGCTACACCTTC. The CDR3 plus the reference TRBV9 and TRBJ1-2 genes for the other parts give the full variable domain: DSGVTQTPKHLITATGQRVTLRCSPRSGDLSVYWYQQSLDQGLQFLIQYYNGEERAKGNILERFSAQQFPDLHSELNLSSLELGDSALYFCASSVGRGLRYGYTFGSGTRLTVV.